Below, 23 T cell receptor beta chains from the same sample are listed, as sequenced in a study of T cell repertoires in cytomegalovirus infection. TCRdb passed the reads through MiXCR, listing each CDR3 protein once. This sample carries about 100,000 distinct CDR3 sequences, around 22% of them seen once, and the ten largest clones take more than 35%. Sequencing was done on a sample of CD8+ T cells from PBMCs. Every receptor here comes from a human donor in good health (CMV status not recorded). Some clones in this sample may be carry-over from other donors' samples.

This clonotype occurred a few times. The CDR3, as DNA: TGTGCCAGCAGTCCAAGGACTAGCACAGATACGCAGTATTTT. Translation gives CASSPRTSTDTQYF. The chain joins TRBV27 to TRBJ2-3; possibly TRBD2 for D (5 bases). CDR3 length: 14 amino acids. The germline gives CDR1 MNHEY, CDR2 SMNVEV (reference sequence). Trimming removed 5 bases from V and 0 bases from J, with 9 bases in between.

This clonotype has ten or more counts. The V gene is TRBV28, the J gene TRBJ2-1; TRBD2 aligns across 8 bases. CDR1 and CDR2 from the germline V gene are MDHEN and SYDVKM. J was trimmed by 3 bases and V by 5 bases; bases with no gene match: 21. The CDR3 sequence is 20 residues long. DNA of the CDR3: TGTGCCAGCAGTCTCCCAGCGGGGGAGAAACTCGACGAGAGCTACAATGAGCAGTTCTTC. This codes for CASSLPAGEKLDESYNEQFF.

The CDR3 DNA reads TGTGCCAGCAGCATTCCGGGACTAGCGGTGTCCGCGAACACCGGGGAGCTGTTTTTT. It is translated as CASSIPGLAVSANTGELFF. This chain links TRBV28 with TRBJ2-2, with TRBD2 identical over 11 bases. The J segment lost 0 bases and the V segment lost 6 bases, leaving 12 bases of the junction unmatched. The germline V gene has CDR1 MDHEN and CDR2 SYDVKM. The CDR3 consists of 19 residues.

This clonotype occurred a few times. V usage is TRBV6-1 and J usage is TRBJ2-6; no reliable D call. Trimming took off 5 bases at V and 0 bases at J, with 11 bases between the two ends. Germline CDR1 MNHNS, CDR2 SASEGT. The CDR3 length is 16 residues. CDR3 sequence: CASSRRVGSGANVLTF. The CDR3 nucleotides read TGTGCCAGCAGTCGAAGGGTTGGCTCTGGGGCCAACGTCCTGACTTTC.

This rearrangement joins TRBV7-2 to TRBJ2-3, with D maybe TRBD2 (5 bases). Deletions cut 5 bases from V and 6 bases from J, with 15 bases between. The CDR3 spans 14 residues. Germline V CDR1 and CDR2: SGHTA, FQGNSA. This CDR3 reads CASSRTQASDTQYF. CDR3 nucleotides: TGTGCCAGCAGCCGGACTCAAGCGTCGGATACGCAGTATTTT.

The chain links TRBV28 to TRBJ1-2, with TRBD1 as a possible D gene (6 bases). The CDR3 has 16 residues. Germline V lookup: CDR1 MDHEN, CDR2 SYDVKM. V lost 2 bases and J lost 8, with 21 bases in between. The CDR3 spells CASSLKRQELLGGYTF. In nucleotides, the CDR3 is TGTGCCAGCAGTTTAAAGAGACAGGAACTACTAGGGGGCTACACCTTC.

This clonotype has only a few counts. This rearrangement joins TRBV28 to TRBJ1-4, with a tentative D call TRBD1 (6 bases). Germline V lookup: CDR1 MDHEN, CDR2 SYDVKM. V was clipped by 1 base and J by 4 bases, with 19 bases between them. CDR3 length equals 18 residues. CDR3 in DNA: TGTGCCAGCAGTTTATATCCCGGACAGATGAACCTTAATGAAAAACTGTTTTTT. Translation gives CASSLYPGQMNLNEKLFF.

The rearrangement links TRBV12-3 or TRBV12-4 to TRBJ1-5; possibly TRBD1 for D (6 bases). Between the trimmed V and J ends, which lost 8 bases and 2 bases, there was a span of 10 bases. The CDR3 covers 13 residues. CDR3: CASVGAGNQPQHF. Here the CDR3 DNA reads TGTGCCAGCGTGGGGGCAGGCAATCAGCCCCAGCATTTT.

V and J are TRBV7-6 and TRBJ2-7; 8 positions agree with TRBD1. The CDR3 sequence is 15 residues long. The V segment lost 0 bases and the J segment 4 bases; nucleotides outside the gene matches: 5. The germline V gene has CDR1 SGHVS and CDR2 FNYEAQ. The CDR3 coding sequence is TGTGCCAGCAGCTTAGCGGACAGGGAAACATACGAGCAGTACTTC. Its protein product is CASSLADRETYEQYF.

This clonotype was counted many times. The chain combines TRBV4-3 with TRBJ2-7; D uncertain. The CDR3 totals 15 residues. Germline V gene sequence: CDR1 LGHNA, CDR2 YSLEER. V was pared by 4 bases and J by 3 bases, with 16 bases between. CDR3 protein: CASSPSVSRHYEQYF. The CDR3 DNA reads TGCGCCAGCAGCCCGTCTGTTAGCAGGCACTACGAGCAGTACTTC.

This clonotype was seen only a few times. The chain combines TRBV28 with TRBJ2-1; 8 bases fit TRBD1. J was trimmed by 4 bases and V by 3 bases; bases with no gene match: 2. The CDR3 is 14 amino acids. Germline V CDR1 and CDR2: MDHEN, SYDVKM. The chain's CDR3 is CASSLDRDYNEQFF. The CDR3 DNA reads TGTGCCAGCAGTTTGGACAGGGATTACAATGAGCAGTTCTTC.

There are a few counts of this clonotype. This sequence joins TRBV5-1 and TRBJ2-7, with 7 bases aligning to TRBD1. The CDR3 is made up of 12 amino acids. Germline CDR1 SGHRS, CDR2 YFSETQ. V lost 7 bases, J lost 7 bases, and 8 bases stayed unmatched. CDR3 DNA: TGCGCCAGCCGAACAGGGGTGAGTGAGCAGTACTTC. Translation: CASRTGVSEQYF.

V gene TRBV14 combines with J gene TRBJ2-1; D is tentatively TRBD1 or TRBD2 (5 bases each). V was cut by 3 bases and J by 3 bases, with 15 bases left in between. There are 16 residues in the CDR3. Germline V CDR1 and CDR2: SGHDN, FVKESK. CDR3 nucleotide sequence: TGTGCCAGCAGCCACCCCCCGGGGCAGGGCTACAATGAGCAGTTCTTC. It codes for CASSHPPGQGYNEQFF. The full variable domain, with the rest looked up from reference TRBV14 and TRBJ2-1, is EAGVTQFPSHSVIEKGQTVTLRCDPISGHDNLYWYRRVMGKEIKFLLHFVKESKQDESGMPNNRFLAERTGGTYSTLKVQPAELEDSGVYFCASSHPPGQGYNEQFFGPGTRLTVL.

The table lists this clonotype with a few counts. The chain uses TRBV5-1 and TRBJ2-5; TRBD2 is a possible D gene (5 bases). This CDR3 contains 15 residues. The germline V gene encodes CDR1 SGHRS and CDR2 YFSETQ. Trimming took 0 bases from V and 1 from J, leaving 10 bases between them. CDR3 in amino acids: CASSLEVGVQETQYF. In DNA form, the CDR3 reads TGCGCCAGCAGCTTGGAGGTCGGGGTCCAAGAGACCCAGTACTTC.

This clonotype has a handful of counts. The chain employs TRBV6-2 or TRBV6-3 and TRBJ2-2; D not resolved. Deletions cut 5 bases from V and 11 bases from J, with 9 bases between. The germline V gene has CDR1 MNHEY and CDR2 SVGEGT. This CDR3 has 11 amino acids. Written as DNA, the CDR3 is TGTGCCAGCAGTGGTGTCCGTGAGCTGTTTTTT. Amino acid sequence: CASSGVRELFF.

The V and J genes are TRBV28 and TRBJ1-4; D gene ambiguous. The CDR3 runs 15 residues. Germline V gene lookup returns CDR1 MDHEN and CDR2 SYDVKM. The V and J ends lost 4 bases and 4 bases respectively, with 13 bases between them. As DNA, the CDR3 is TGTGCCAGCAGTTCTTCAACGGGGTATAATGAAAAACTGTTTTTT. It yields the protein CASSSSTGYNEKLFF.

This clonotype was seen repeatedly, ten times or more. CDR3 DNA: TGTGCCAGCAGCTTAGCGCCGGACAGGGGCTTCTTT. Encoded protein: CASSLAPDRGFF. The rearrangement uses TRBV7-9 and TRBJ1-1, with 9 bases matching TRBD1. The CDR3 has 12 amino acids. Germline values: CDR1 SEHNR, CDR2 FQNEAQ (reference sequence). J was trimmed by 14 bases and V by 0 bases; bases with no gene match: 4.

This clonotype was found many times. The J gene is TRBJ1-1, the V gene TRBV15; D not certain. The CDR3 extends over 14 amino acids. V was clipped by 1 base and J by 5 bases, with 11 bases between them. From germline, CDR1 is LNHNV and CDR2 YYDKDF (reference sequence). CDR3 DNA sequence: TGTGCCACCAGCAGAGCTAGGAGTGGGACTGAAGCTTTCTTT. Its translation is CATSRARSGTEAFF.

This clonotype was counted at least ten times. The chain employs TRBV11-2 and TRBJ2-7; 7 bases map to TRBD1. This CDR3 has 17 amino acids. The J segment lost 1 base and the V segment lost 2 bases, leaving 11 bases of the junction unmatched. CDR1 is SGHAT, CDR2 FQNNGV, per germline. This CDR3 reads CASSLPPDRVPSYEQYF. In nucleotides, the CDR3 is TGTGCCAGCAGCTTACCCCCCGACAGGGTGCCTTCCTACGAGCAGTACTTC.

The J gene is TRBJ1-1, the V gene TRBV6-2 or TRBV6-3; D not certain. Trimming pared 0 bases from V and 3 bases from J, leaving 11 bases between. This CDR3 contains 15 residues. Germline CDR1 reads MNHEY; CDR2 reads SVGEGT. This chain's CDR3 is CASSYSTGWDTEAFF. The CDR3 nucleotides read TGTGCCAGCAGTTACTCAACGGGTTGGGACACTGAAGCTTTCTTT.

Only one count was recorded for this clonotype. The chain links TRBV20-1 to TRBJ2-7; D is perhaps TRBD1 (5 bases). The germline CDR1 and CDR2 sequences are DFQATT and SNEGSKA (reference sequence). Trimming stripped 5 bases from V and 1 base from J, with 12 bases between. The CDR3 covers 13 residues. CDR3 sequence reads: CSAPSDSSYEQYF. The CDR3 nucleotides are TGCAGTGCTCCAAGCGACAGTTCCTACGAGCAGTACTTC.

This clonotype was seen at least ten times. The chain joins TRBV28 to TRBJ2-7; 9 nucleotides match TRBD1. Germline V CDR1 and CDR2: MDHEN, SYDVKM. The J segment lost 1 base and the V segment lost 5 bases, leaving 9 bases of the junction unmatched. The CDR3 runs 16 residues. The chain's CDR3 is CASSPRTGEASYEQYF. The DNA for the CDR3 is TGTGCCAGCAGTCCCCGGACAGGGGAGGCATCCTACGAGCAGTACTTC.

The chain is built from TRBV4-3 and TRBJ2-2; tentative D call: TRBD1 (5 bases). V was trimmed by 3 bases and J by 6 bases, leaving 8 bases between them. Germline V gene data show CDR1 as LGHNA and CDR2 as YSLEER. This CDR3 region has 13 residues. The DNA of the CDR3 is TGCGCCAGCAGCCATCAGGGTTCCGGGGAGCTGTTTTTT. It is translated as CASSHQGSGELFF.